These 12 T cell receptor beta chains came from one sample sequenced in a study of cytomegalovirus exposure and HLA in healthy donors. The primer mix had 60 Vbeta and 13 Jbeta primers. Some clones are missing from TCRdb's copy, which holds only in-frame ones; the method was immunoSEQ multiplex PCR. The repertoire holds about 190,000 clones, with around 90% as singletons. Sequencing was carried out using PBMCs. The receptors were sampled from a woman aged 18-29 years in good health and CMV-seronegative.

The rearrangement uses TRBV27 and TRBJ2-7; D is ambiguous. Between the trimmed V and J ends, which lost 2 bases and 0 bases, there was a span of 8 bases. This CDR3 has 14 residues. Per germline, CDR1 MNHEY and CDR2 SMNVEV (reference sequence). CDR3: CASSLGRYSYEQYF. CDR3 nucleotide sequence: TGTGCCAGCAGTTTAGGCAGGTACTCCTACGAGCAGTACTTC.

The chain recombines TRBV5-1 with TRBJ2-7; 10 bases are shared with TRBD1. V shed 9 bases, J shed 4 bases, and the junction held 10 bases outside the gene matches. CDR1 is SGHRS and CDR2 is YFSETQ in the germline V gene. CDR3 length equals 14 residues. The CDR3: CATRPGQGPYEQYF. The CDR3 nucleotides read TGCGCCACCCGACCGGGACAGGGGCCTTACGAGCAGTACTTC.

This sequence joins TRBV4-1 and TRBJ1-2; no clear D. CDR3 length equals 15 residues. V lost 0 bases, J lost 4 bases, and 12 bases lay in between. CDR1 is MGHRA, CDR2 YSYEKL, per germline. The CDR3 DNA reads TGCGCCAGCAGCCAAGATCAGGCTCCCTTCTATGGCTACACCTTC. It encodes CASSQDQAPFYGYTF.

The V gene is TRBV29-1, the J gene TRBJ2-3; TRBD2 agrees at 7 bases. The germline V gene has CDR1 SQVTM and CDR2 ANQGSEA. The CDR3 covers 13 residues. V shed 5 bases, J shed 0 bases, and the junction held 2 bases outside the gene matches. CDR3: CSVSSGSTDTQYF. DNA for the CDR3: TGCAGCGTTTCTAGCGGTAGCACAGATACGCAGTATTTT.

The chain is built from TRBV2 and TRBJ2-2; D possibly corresponds to TRBD1 (8 bases). V was trimmed by 6 bases and J by 5 bases, leaving 16 bases between them. CDR1 and CDR2 (germline): SNHLY, FYNNEI. The CDR3 contains 15 residues. The CDR3 reads CASRTTGGGTGELFF. CDR3 in DNA: TGTGCCAGCAGGACCACAGGGGGAGGGACCGGGGAGCTGTTTTTT.

The J gene is TRBJ1-2, the V gene TRBV4-1, with TRBD1 as a possible D gene (5 bases). The CDR3 sequence is 14 residues long. The V end lost 1 base, the J end lost 6 bases, and 12 bases lay between the germline ends. From germline, CDR1 is MGHRA and CDR2 YSYEKL. The CDR3 coding sequence is TGCGCCAGCAGCCAAGTGGCAGGGCTGGATGGCTACACCTTC. This translates into CASSQVAGLDGYTF.

V usage is TRBV19 and J usage is TRBJ2-7; 7 nucleotides match TRBD1. This CDR3 is built from 17 residues. Looked up from germline, CDR1 is LNHDA and CDR2 is SQIVND (reference sequence). The J segment lost 0 bases and the V segment lost 1 base, leaving 9 bases of the junction unmatched. CDR3 sequence (DNA): TGTGCCAGTAGTATAGCCCACCCGACAGGGAGCTCCTACGAGCAGTACTTC. Its protein is CASSIAHPTGSSYEQYF.

The rearrangement uses TRBV7-8 and TRBJ2-5; the match to TRBD1 covers 11 bases. The DNA end is more similar to TRBJ2-7, so the J call may be wrong. This CDR3 has 15 amino acids. Germline V gives CDR1 SGHVS, CDR2 FQNEAQ. The CDR3 here is CASSLGQGVSYEQYF. The CDR3 nucleotides are TGTGCCAGCAGCTTGGGACAGGGGGTCTCCTACGAGCAGTACTTC.

Turning to this clone: The same CDR3 is also encoded by other DNA sequences in this sample. The chain employs TRBV5-1 and TRBJ2-7; D perhaps matches TRBD1 (6 bases). Trimming took 0 bases from V and 3 from J, leaving 10 bases between them. The CDR3 loop spans 14 amino acids. Per the germline V gene, CDR1 is SGHRS and CDR2 is YFSETQ. The CDR3 sequence: CASSLDRVGYEQYF. The DNA for the CDR3 is TGCGCCAGCAGCTTGGACAGGGTGGGCTACGAGCAGTACTTC.

This chain joins TRBV27 and TRBJ2-7, with D maybe TRBD2 (5 bases). With 6 bases removed from V and 3 bases from J, the gap between germline ends came to 15 bases. Germline V gene data show CDR1 as MNHEY and CDR2 as SMNVEV (reference sequence). The CDR3 spans 14 residues. This CDR3 reads CASSPIGESYEQYF. The CDR3 nucleotides read TGTGCCAGCAGCCCCATCGGGGAGAGCTACGAGCAGTACTTC.

This clone appeared a few times. The chain has TRBV4-1 and TRBJ2-7; TRBD2 matches 11 bases. The CDR3 runs 19 residues. Germline loops: CDR1 MGHRA, CDR2 YSYEKL. V trimming: 1 base; J trimming: 0 bases; junction bases outside the gene matches: 11. The CDR3 is CASSQVSGRARPLSYEQYF. CDR3 in DNA: TGCGCCAGCAGCCAAGTTAGCGGGAGGGCCCGTCCCCTCTCCTACGAGCAGTACTTC.

This chain uses TRBV18 with TRBJ1-1; D remains ambiguous. Trimming took off 4 bases at V and 1 base at J, with 10 bases between the two ends. CDR1 is KGHSH and CDR2 is LQKENI in the germline V gene. The length of the CDR3 is 14 residues. The CDR3 reads CASSRVRANTEAFF. The CDR3 nucleotides read TGTGCCAGCTCACGTGTAAGAGCGAACACTGAAGCTTTCTTT.